This T cell receptor beta chain was recorded in a study of blood T cells in healthy people across ages. Study outcomes and limitations: Diversity estimates drawn from one million T cells were deemed underestimates. Possibly confounding the expanded clonotype changes was the fact that donor CMV status was unknown.

Per-sample PBMC isolation yielded at least 6 million cells. Extraction yielded at least 6 micrograms of total RNA per sample. This CDR3 region has 16 residues. Germline V gene data show CDR1 as MDHEN and CDR2 as SYDVKM. As for this clonotype: The antigen remains undetermined. An end of the junction does not agree with germline; a read error may underlie this.

Using a J-beta primer mix together with a sample-barcoded 5' primer, a second PCR was run for roughly 6 to 11 cycles. TCRdb reprocessed the 5' RACE reads with MiXCR, giving one entry per CDR3 protein. The sample has 1.5 million to 2 million distinct CDR3 sequences, around 50% seen once; the top ten hold around 2.1%. This chain connects TRBV28 to TRBJ2-3; D possibly uses TRBD1 or TRBD2 (5 bases each). The source of this sequence is a middle-aged woman in good health. Specimen: blood. The CDR3 DNA follows: TGTGCCAGCAAGAGTGGCAGTCCGCCTAGCACAGGTACGCAGTATTTT. Translation gives CASKSGSPPSTGTQYF.